A selection of T cell receptor beta chains follows, all from one sample in a study of cytomegalovirus exposure and HLA in healthy donors. The table came from immunoSEQ multiplex PCR; TCRdb's copy has only in-frame clones and leaves some out. The sample has about 180,000 clones, around 86% seen once. The material sequenced was PBMCs. All receptors come from a man between 18 and 29 years old in good health and CMV-seropositive. Each CDR3 is given with its conserved first and last residue. A D gene is named only where the DNA matches it firmly. The size field is filled for only some rows; it gives once, few, many or a size class.

V: TRBV2; size: NA; J: TRBJ2-5; D: TRBD2; CDR3: CASSPIGGALETQYF; DNA: TGTGCCAGCAGTCCGATCGGGGGGGCCTTAGAGACCCAGTACTTC
V: TRBV5-1; size: NA; J: TRBJ2-3; D: NA; CDR3: CASSLWLDGTQYF; DNA: TGCGCCAGCAGCTTGTGGCTAGACGGTACGCAGTATTTT
V: TRBV27; size: NA; J: TRBJ1-2; D: NA; CDR3: CASSLSRQSYGYTF; DNA: TGTGCCAGCAGTTTATCGCGGCAGAGCTATGGCTACACCTTC
V: TRBV5-6; size: NA; J: TRBJ1-1; D: NA; CDR3: CASSIGQTEAFF; DNA: TGTGCCAGCAGCATAGGACAGACTGAAGCTTTCTTT
V: TRBV12-5; size: NA; J: TRBJ1-2; D: NA; CDR3: CASAHQRQDGYTF; DNA: TGTGCTAGTGCCCACCAGAGACAAGATGGCTACACCTTC
V: TRBV7-6; size: NA; J: TRBJ2-3; D: NA; CDR3: CASSLGSGSADTQYF; DNA: TGTGCCAGCAGCTTAGGGTCAGGTAGTGCAGATACGCAGTATTTT
V: TRBV30; size: few; J: TRBJ2-2; D: TRBD2; CDR3: CAWVKPLSGGEHTGELFF; DNA: TGTGCCTGGGTGAAGCCACTCTCGGGGGGAGAGCACACCGGGGAGCTGTTTTTT
V: TRBV14; size: NA; J: TRBJ2-1; D: NA; CDR3: CASSQAGYNEQFF; DNA: TGTGCCAGCAGCCAAGCGGGGTACAATGAGCAGTTCTTC
V: TRBV19; size: NA; J: TRBJ1-2; D: NA; CDR3: CASSILRVPNYGYTF; DNA: TGTGCCAGTAGTATACTGAGGGTCCCAAACTATGGCTACACCTTC
V: TRBV27; size: NA; J: TRBJ2-2; D: NA; CDR3: CASSRGAGTGELFF; DNA: TGTGCCAGCAGCCGGGGGGCTGGAACCGGGGAGCTGTTTTTT
V: TRBV6-5; size: NA; J: TRBJ2-1; D: NA; CDR3: CASSYGANHHYNEQFF; DNA: TGTGCCAGCAGTTACGGGGCAAACCACCACTACAATGAGCAGTTCTTC
V: TRBV7-2; size: NA; J: TRBJ1-1; D: TRBD1; CDR3: CASSLAGGMTEAFF; DNA: TGTGCCAGCAGCCTCGCAGGGGGGATGACTGAAGCTTTCTTT
V: TRBV13; size: NA; J: TRBJ1-2; D: NA; CDR3: CASSLGRDNYGYTF; DNA: TGTGCCAGCAGCTTAGGCCGGGATAACTATGGCTACACCTTC
V: TRBV9; size: NA; J: TRBJ2-5; D: TRBD2; CDR3: CASSSASGDGETQYF; DNA: TGTGCCAGCAGCTCGGCTAGCGGGGACGGGGAGACCCAGTACTTC
V: TRBV7-8; size: NA; J: TRBJ1-4; D: NA; CDR3: CASSFGFWLEKLFF; DNA: TGTGCCAGCAGCTTCGGGTTCTGGCTTGAAAAACTGTTTTTT